Below, 3 T cell receptor beta chains from the same sample are listed, as sequenced in a study of cytotoxic CD8 clonotypes in ibrutinib-treated CLL. Clones were read by immunoSEQ multiplex PCR, and TCRdb kept only the in-frame ones, dropping some. The top ten hold 5% to 5.5% of the sample, which has 110,000 to 150,000 clones, approximately 80% seen once. This sample comprised PBMCs, obtained after 24 months of ibrutinib treatment. The source is a human donor with chronic lymphocytic leukemia.

This chain uses TRBV28 with TRBJ2-2; 7 bases map to TRBD1. CDR1 and CDR2 from the germline V gene are MDHEN and SYDVKM. The CDR3 spans 17 residues. V shed 3 bases and J 4 bases; nucleotides not matched to a gene: 11. CDR3 residues: CASSFPLEQGTTGELFF. Written as DNA, the CDR3 is TGTGCCAGCAGTTTTCCCCTCGAACAGGGGACCACCGGGGAGCTGTTTTTT.

This sequence joins TRBV27 and TRBJ1-4, with D hard to call. CDR1 MNHEY and CDR2 SMNVEV come from the germline V gene (reference sequence). V was clipped by 5 bases and J by 0 bases, with 10 bases between them. The CDR3 loop spans 15 amino acids. The CDR3 region has the DNA TGTGCCAGCAGTCCCACCCCTGCAACTAATGAAAAACTGTTTTTT. Protein product: CASSPTPATNEKLFF.

The gene calls are TRBV28 and TRBJ2-5; no definite D call. Germline assignment: CDR1 MDHEN and CDR2 SYDVKM. V lost 6 bases and J lost 2, with 16 bases in between. The CDR3 runs 15 residues. The CDR3 nucleotides are TGTGCCAGCAGGGGCTCTGGGCGTGGACAAGAGACCCAGTACTTC. Its translation is CASRGSGRGQETQYF. The full variable domain, its missing parts supplied by reference TRBV28 and TRBJ2-5, is DVKVTQSSRYLVKRTGEKVFLECVQDMDHENMFWYRQDPGLGLRLIYFSYDVKMKEKGDIPEGYSVSREKKERFSLILESASTNQTSMYLCASRGSGRGQETQYFGPGTRLLVL.